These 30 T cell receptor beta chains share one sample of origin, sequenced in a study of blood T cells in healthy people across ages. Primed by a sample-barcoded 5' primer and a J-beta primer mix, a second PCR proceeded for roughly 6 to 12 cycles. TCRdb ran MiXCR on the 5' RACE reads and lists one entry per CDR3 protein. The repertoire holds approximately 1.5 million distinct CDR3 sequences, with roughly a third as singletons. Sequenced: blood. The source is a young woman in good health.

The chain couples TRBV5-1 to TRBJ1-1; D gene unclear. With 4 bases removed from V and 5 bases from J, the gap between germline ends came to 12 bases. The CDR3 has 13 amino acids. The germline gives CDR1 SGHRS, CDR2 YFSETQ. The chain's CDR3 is CASSLHGETEAFF. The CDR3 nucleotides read TGCGCCAGCAGCCTCCATGGCGAGACTGAAGCTTTCTTT. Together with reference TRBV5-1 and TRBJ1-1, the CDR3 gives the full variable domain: KAGVTQTPRYLIKTRGQQVTLSCSPISGHRSVSWYQQTPGQGLQFLFEYFSETQRNKGNFPGRFSGRQFSNSRSEMNVSTLELGDSALYLCASSLHGETEAFFGQGTRLTVV.

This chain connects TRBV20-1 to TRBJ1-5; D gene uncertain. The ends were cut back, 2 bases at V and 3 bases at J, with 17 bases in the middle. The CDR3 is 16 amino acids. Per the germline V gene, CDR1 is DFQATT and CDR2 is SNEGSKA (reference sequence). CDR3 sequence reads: CSARSFREGYNQPQHF. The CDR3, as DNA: TGCAGTGCTAGATCCTTCCGAGAGGGTTACAATCAGCCCCAGCATTTT.

CDR3 in amino acids: CASSSGTGGSTEAFF. The CDR3 coding sequence is TGCGCCAGCAGCTCGGGAACAGGGGGATCCACTGAAGCTTTCTTT. V and J are TRBV5-1 and TRBJ1-1; 8 bases align to TRBD1. J gave up 4 bases and V 3 bases, and 8 bases lay outside the gene matches. The germline V gene encodes CDR1 SGHRS and CDR2 YFSETQ. The CDR3 length is 15 residues.

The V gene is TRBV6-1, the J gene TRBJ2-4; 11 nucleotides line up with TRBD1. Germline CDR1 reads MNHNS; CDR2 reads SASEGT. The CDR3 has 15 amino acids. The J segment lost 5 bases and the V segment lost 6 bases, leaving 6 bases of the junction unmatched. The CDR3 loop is CASSRTGGSENIQYF. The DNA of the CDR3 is TGTGCCAGCAGCCGGACAGGGGGCTCGGAAAACATTCAGTACTTC.

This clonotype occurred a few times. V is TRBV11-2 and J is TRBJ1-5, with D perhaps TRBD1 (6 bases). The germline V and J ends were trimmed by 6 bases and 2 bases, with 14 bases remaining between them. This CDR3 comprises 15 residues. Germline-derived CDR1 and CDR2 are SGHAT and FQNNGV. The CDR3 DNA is TGTGCCAGCAGACTTGGGGGCGCGGGCAATCAGCCCCAGCATTTT. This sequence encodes CASRLGGAGNQPQHF. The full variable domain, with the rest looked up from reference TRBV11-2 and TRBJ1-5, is EAGVAQSPRYKIIEKRQSVAFWCNPISGHATLYWYQQILGQGPKLLIQFQNNGVVDDSQLPKDRFSAERLKGVDSTLKIQPAKLEDSAVYLCASRLGGAGNQPQHFGDGTRLSIL.

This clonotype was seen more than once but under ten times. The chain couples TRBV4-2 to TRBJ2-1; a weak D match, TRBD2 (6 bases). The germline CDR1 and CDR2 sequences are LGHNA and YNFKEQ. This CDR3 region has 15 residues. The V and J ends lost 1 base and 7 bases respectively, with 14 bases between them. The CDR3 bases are TGTGCCAGCAGCCAAGGGGAGGAGGGGAGGAATGAGCAGTTCTTC. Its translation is CASSQGEEGRNEQFF.

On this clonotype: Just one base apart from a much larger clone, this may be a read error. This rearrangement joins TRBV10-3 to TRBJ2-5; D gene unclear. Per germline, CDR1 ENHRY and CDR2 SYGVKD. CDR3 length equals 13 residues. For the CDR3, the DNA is TGTGCCAGCAGTGAAGTCTACCAAGAGACCCAGTACTTC. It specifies CASSEVYQETQYF.

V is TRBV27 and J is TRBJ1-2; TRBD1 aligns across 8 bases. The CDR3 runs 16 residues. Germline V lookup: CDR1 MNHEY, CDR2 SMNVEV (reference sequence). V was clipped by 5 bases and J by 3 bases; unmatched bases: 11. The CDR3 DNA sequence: TGTGCCAGCAGTCCCCAACAGGGGGGCCTTGACTATGGCTACACCTTC. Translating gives CASSPQQGGLDYGYTF.

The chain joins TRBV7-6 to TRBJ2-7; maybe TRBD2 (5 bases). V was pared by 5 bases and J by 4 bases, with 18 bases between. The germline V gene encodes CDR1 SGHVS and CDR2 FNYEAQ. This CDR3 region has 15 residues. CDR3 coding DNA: TGTGCCAGCAGCCGTGCCCTGGACGGGATATACGAGCAGTACTTC. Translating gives CASSRALDGIYEQYF. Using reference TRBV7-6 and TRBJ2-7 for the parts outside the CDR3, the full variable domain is GAGVSQSPRYKVTKRGQDVALRCDPISGHVSLYWYRQALGQGPEFLTYFNYEAQQDKSGLPNDRFSAERPEGSISTLTIQRTEQRDSAMYRCASSRALDGIYEQYFGPGTRLTVT.

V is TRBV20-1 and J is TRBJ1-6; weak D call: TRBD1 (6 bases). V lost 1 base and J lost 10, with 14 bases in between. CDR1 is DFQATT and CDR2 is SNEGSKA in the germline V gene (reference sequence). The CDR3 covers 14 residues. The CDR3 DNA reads TGCAGTGCTAGAGTCACAGGGCGGAGATCACCCCTCCACTTT. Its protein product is CSARVTGRRSPLHF.

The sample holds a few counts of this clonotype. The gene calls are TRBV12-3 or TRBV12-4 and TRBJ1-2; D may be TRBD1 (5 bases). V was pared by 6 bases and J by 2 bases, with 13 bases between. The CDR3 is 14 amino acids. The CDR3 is CASRDTGRNYGYTF. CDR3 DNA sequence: TGTGCCAGCAGGGATACGGGACGCAACTATGGCTACACCTTC.

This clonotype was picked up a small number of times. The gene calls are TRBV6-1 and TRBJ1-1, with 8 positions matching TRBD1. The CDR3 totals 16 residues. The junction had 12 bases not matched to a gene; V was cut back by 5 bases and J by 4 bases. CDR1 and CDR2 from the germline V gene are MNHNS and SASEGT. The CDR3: CASSLRRTGRGTEAFF. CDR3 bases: TGTGCCAGCAGTCTACGGCGGACAGGGAGAGGCACTGAAGCTTTCTTT.

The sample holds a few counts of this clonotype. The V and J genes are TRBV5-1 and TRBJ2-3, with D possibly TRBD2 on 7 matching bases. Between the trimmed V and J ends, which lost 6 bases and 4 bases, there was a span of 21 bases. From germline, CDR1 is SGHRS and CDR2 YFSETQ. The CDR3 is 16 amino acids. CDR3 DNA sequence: TGCGCCAGCACCCTCCCCGGGGGCGGGAGTGCAGATACGCAGTATTTT. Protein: CASTLPGGGSADTQYF.

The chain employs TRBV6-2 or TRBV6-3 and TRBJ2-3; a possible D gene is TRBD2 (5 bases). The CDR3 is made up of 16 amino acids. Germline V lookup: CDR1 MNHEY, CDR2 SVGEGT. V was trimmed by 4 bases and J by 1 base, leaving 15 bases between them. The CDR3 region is CASSSPRVSGTDTQYF. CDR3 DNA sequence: TGTGCCAGCAGTTCTCCGCGGGTTAGCGGCACAGATACGCAGTATTTT.

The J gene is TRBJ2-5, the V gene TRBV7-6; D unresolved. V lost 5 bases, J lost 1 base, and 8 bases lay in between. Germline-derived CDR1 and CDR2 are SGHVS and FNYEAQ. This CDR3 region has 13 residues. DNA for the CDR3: TGTGCCAGCAGCCGTCGCCCCCAAGAGACCCAGTACTTC. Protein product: CASSRRPQETQYF.

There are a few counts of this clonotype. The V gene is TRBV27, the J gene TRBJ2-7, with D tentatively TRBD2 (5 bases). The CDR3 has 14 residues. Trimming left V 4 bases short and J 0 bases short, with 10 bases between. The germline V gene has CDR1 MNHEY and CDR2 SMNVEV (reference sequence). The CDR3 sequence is CASSCGQSSYEQYF. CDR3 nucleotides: TGTGCCAGCAGTTGCGGGCAGAGCTCCTACGAGCAGTACTTC.

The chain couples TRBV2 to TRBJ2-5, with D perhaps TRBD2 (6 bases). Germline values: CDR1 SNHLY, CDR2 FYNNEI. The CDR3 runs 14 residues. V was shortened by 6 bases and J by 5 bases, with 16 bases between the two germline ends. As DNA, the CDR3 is TGTGCCAGCAGGGGGGACTCGGCGGGGGAGACCCAGTACTTC. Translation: CASRGDSAGETQYF.

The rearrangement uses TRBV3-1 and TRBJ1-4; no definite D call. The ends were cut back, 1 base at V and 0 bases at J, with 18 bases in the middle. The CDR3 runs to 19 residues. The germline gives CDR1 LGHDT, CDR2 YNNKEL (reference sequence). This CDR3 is CASSQVGRRPHATNEKLFF. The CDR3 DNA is TGTGCCAGCAGCCAAGTCGGCCGGAGACCCCATGCAACTAATGAAAAACTGTTTTTT.

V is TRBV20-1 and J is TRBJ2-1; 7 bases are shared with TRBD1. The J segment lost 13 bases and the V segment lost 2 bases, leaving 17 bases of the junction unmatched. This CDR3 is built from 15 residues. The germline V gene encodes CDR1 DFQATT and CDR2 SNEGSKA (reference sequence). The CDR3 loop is CSARLTGKEEETQFF. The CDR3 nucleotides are TGCAGTGCTAGATTGACAGGGAAAGAAGAAGAGACCCAGTTCTTC.

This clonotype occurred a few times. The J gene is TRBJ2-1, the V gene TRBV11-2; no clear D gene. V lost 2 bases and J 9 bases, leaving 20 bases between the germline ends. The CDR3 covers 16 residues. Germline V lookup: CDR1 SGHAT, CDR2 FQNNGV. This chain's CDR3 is CASSLRAIGLSTEQFF. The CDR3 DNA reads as TGTGCCAGCAGCTTACGGGCCATAGGGTTAAGTACTGAGCAGTTCTTC.

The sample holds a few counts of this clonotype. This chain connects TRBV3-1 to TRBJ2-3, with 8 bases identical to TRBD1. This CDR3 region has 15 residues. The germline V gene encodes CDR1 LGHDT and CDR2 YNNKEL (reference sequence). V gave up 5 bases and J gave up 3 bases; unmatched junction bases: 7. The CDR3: CASSNRQGRTDTQYF. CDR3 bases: TGTGCCAGCAGCAATCGACAGGGGCGTACAGATACGCAGTATTTT.

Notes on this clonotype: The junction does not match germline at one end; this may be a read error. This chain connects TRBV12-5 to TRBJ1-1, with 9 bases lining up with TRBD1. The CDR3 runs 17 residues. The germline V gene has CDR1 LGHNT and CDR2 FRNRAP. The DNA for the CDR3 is TGTGCTAGTGGTTTCCTGAAACAGGGGGCAAAGAACACCGAAGCTTTCTTT. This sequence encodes CASGFLKQGAKNTEAFF.

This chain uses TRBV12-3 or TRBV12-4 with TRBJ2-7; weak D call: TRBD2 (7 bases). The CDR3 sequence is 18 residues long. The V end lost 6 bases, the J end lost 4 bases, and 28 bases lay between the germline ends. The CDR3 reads CASSLPFPGGPPTYEQYF. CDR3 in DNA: TGTGCCAGCAGCCTCCCATTCCCCGGGGGGCCGCCTACATACGAGCAGTACTTC.

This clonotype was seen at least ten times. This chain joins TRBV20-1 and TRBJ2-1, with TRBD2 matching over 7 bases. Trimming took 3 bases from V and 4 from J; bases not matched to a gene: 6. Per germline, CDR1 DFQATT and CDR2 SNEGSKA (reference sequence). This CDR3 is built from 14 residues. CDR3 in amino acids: CSARAGVSYNEQFF. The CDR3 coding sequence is TGCAGTGCTAGGGCGGGAGTGTCTTACAATGAGCAGTTCTTC.

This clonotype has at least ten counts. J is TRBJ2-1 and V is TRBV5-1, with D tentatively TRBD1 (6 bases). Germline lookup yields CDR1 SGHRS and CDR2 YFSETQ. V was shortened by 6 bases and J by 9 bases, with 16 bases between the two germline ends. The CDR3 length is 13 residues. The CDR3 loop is CASKTDSPGEQFF. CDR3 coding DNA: TGCGCCAGCAAAACGGACAGTCCGGGTGAGCAGTTCTTC.

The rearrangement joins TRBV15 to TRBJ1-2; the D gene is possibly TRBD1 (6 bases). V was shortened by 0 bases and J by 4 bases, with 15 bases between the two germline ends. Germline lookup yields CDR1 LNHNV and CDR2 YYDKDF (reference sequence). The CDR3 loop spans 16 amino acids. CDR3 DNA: TGTGCCACCAGCAGAGATCCGGGGGCGCGGGTCTATGGCTACACCTTC. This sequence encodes CATSRDPGARVYGYTF.

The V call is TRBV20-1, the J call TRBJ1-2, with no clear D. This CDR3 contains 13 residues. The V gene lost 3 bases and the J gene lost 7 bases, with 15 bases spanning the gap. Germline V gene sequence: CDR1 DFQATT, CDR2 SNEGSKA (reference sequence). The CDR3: CSASSAGSGGYTF. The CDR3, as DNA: TGCAGTGCTAGTAGCGCAGGATCTGGTGGCTACACCTTC.

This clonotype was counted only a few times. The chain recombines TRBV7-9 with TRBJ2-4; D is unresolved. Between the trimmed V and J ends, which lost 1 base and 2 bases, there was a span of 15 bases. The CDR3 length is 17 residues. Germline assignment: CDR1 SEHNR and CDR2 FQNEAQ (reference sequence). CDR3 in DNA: TGTGCCAGCAGCTTAGGTGGTCTCCCGGGCTCCAAAAACATTCAGTACTTC. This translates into CASSLGGLPGSKNIQYF.

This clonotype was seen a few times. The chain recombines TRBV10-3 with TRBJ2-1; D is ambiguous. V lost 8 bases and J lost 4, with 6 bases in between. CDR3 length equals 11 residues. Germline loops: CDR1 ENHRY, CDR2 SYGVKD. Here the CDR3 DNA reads TGTGCCATCGGAATGTACAATGAGCAGTTCTTC. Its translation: CAIGMYNEQFF.

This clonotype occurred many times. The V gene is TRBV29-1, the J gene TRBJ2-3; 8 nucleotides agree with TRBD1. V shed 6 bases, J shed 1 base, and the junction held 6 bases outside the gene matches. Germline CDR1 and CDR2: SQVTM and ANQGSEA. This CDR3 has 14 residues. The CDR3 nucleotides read TGCAGCGTCACCGGGACAGGCGGCACAGATACGCAGTATTTT. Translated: CSVTGTGGTDTQYF.